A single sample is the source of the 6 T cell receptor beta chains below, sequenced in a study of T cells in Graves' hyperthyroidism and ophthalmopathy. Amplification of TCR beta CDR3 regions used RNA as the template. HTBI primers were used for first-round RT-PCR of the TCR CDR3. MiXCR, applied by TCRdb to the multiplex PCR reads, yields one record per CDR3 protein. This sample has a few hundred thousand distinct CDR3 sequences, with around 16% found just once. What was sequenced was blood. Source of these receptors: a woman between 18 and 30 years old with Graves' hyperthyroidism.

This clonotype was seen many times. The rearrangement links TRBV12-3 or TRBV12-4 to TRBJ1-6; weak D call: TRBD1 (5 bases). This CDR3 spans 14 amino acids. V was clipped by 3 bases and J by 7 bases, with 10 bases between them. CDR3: CASSLGGVNSPLHF. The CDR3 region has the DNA TGTGCCAGCAGTTTGGGGGGGGTCAATTCACCCCTCCACTTT.

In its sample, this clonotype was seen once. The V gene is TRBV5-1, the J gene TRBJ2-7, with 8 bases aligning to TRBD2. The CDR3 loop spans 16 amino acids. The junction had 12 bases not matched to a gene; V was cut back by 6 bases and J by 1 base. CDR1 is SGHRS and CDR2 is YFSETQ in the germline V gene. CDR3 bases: TGCGCCAGCACACCGGGGGGGGACGCCTCTTCCTACGAGCAGTACTTC. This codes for CASTPGGDASSYEQYF.

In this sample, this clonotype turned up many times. DNA for the CDR3: TGTGCCAGCAAGTCGGGACCGGGGTCCTACGAGCAGTACTTC. This translates into CASKSGPGSYEQYF. This chain connects TRBV2 to TRBJ2-7; either TRBD1 or TRBD2 may fit D (5 bases each). The germline gives CDR1 SNHLY, CDR2 FYNNEI. The V end lost 7 bases, the J end lost 1 base, and 14 bases lay between the germline ends. This CDR3 region has 14 residues. Full variable domain (remainder filled in from reference TRBV2 and TRBJ2-7): EPEVTQTPSHQVTQMGQEVILRCVPISNHLYFYWYRQILGQKVEFLVSFYNNEISEKSEIFDDQFSVERPDGSNFTLKIRSTKLEDSAMYFCASKSGPGSYEQYFGPGTRLTVT.

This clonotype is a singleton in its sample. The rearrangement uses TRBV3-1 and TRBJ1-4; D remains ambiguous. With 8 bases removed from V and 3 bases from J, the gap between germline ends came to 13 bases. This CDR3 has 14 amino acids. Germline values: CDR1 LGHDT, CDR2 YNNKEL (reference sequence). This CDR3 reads CASRSSSPNEKLFF. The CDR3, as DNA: TGTGCCAGCCGGTCAAGCTCTCCTAATGAAAAACTGTTTTTT. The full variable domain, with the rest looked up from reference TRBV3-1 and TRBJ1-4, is DTAVSQTPKYLVTQMGNDKSIKCEQNLGHDTMYWYKQDSKKFLKIMFSYNNKELIINETVPNRFSPKSPDKAHLNLHINSLELGDSAVYFCASRSSSPNEKLFFGSGTQLSVL.

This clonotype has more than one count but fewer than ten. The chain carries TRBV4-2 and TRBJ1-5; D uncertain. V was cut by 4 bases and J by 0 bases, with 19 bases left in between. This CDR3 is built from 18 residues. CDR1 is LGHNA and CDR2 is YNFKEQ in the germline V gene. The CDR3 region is CASSPGPRHRGSNQPQHF. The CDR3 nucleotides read TGTGCCAGCAGCCCAGGACCCAGACACCGAGGTAGCAATCAGCCCCAGCATTTT.

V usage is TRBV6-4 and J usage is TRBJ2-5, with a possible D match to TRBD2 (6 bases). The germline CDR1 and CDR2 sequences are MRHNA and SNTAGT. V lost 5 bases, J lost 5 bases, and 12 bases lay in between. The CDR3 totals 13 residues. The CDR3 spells CASSPNGGETQYF. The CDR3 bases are TGTGCCAGCAGTCCGAATGGGGGGGAGACCCAGTACTTC.